These 9 T cell receptor beta chains came from one sample sequenced in a study of T cells in Graves' hyperthyroidism and ophthalmopathy. Authors of the study amplified TCR beta CDR3 regions from RNA transcripts. An initial round of RT-PCR targeting the TCR CDR3 relied on the HTBI primer set. Each CDR3 protein is one row after TCRdb ran MiXCR on the multiplex PCR reads. Of over 150,000 distinct CDR3 sequences listed, over 15% are singletons. Specimen: blood. These receptors came from a woman in her forties or fifties with Graves' hyperthyroidism.

The table lists this clonotype with many counts. This rearrangement joins TRBV27 to TRBJ1-2, with 10 bases aligning to TRBD1. V dropped 6 bases and J dropped 4; count of bases not matched to a gene: 5. Germline lookup yields CDR1 MNHEY and CDR2 SMNVEV (reference sequence). This CDR3 spans 14 amino acids. CDR3 in amino acids: CASRGDRGGYGYTF. In DNA form, the CDR3 reads TGTGCCAGCAGGGGGGACAGGGGCGGCTATGGCTACACCTTC.

This clonotype came up many times. The V and J genes are TRBV28 and TRBJ1-5, with no clear D. The germline V and J ends were trimmed by 5 bases and 5 bases, with 16 bases remaining between them. There are 15 residues in the CDR3. The V gene's germline CDR1 is MDHEN and CDR2 SYDVKM. The CDR3 spells CASSPPTAPHQPQHF. Written as DNA, the CDR3 is TGTGCCAGCAGTCCACCGACGGCCCCTCATCAGCCCCAGCATTTT.

This clonotype was detected ten times or more. The chain employs TRBV24-1 and TRBJ2-5; D may be TRBD1 or TRBD2 (5 bases each). The CDR3 has 13 amino acids. V was shortened by 9 bases and J by 0 bases, with 10 bases between the two germline ends. Germline CDR1 is KGHDR and CDR2 is SFDVKD. Here the CDR3 DNA reads TGTGCCACCCGGGACGCCAACCAAGAGACCCAGTACTTC. It is translated as CATRDANQETQYF.

This chain links TRBV15 with TRBJ1-6, with D perhaps TRBD1 (6 bases). The germline gives CDR1 LNHNV, CDR2 YYDKDF (reference sequence). CDR3 length: 16 amino acids. V gave up 0 bases and J gave up 7 bases, with 13 bases separating them. CDR3 sequence (DNA): TGTGCCACCAGCAGAGATCTGGGGGCGCGGAATTCACCCCTCCACTTT. Its translation: CATSRDLGARNSPLHF.

This clonotype appeared many times. The rearrangement uses TRBV28 and TRBJ1-2, with no clear D. The CDR3 is 14 amino acids. Between the trimmed V and J ends, which lost 5 bases and 6 bases, there was a span of 16 bases. Per the germline V gene, CDR1 is MDHEN and CDR2 is SYDVKM. CDR3 nucleotide sequence: TGTGCCAGCAGTAGTGCTACCGGGTGGGATGGCTACACCTTC. Translation: CASSSATGWDGYTF.

This clonotype was counted at least ten times. This chain uses TRBV20-1 with TRBJ1-5; possible D gene TRBD1, 5 bases. V was cut by 1 base and J by 0 bases, with 13 bases left in between. The CDR3 spans 16 residues. Germline V gene sequence: CDR1 DFQATT, CDR2 SNEGSKA (reference sequence). The CDR3 sequence: CSARGGRGVSNQPQHF. CDR3 coding DNA: TGCAGTGCTAGAGGTGGACGGGGGGTTAGCAATCAGCCCCAGCATTTT.

Comment on this clonotype: Just one base apart from a much larger clone, this may be a read error. The genes are TRBV20-1 and TRBJ2-7; possibly TRBD2 for D (6 bases). Germline V gives CDR1 DFQATT, CDR2 SNEGSKA (reference sequence). The CDR3 has 12 amino acids. Here the CDR3 DNA reads TGCAGTACTAGCCGGTACTCCTACGAGCAGTACTTC. Protein sequence: CSTSRYSYEQYF.

This chain links TRBV24-1 with TRBJ2-1, with 10 bases identical to TRBD2. The trim removed 0 bases at V and 14 bases at J, leaving 6 bases unmatched. The CDR3 is 14 amino acids. Germline CDR1 reads KGHDR; CDR2 reads SFDVKD. The CDR3 DNA is TGTGCCACCAGTGATTTGTCCAGCGGGGGGGCCAAGTTCTTC. This codes for CATSDLSSGGAKFF.

The chain combines TRBV19 with TRBJ2-7; 8 bases align to TRBD2. This CDR3 comprises 15 residues. Per the germline V gene, CDR1 is LNHDA and CDR2 is SQIVND (reference sequence). Trimming cost V 4 bases and J 2 bases; bases outside gene matches: 7. CDR3 loop: CASSKPSGGAYEQYF. The CDR3, as DNA: TGTGCCAGTAGTAAACCCTCCGGGGGGGCCTACGAGCAGTACTTC.